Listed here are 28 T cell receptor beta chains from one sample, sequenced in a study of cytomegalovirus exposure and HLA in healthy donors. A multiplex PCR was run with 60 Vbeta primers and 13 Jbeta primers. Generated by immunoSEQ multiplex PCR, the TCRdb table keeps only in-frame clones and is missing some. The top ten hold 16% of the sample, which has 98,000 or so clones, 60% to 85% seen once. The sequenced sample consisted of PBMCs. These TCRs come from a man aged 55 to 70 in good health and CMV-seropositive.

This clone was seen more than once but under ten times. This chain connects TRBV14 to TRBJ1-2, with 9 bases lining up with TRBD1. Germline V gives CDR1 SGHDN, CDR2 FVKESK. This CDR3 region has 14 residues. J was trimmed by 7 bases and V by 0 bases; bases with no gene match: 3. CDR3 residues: CASSQDTGGTGYTF. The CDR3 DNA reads TGTGCCAGCAGCCAAGACACAGGGGGCACTGGCTACACCTTC.

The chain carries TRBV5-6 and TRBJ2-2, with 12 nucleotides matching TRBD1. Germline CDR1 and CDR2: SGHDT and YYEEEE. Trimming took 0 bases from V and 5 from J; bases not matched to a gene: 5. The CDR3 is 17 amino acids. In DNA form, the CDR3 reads TGTGCCAGCAGCTTGGGGGACAGGGGGCAACGGACCGGGGAGCTGTTTTTT. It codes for CASSLGDRGQRTGELFF.

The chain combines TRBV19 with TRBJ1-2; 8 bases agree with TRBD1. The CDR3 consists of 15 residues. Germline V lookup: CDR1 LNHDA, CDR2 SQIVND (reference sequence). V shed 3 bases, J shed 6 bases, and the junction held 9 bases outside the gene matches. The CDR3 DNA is TGTGCCAGTAGTATTCGAGACAGGGGACGGGATGGCTACACCTTC. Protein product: CASSIRDRGRDGYTF.

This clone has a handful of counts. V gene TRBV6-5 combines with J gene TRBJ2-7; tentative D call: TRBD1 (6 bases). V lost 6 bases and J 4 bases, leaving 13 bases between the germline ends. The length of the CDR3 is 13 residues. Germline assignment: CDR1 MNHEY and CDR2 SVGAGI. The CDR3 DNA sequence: TGTGCCAGCAGCCACAGGGTTGGGTACGAGCAGTACTTC. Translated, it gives CASSHRVGYEQYF.

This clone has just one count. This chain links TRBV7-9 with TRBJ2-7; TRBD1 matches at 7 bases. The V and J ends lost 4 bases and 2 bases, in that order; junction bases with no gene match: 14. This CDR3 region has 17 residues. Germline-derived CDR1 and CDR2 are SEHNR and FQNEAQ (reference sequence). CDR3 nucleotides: TGTGCCAGCAGCTCCCCCCTCCGACAGGGCTACACCTACGAGCAGTACTTC. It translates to CASSSPLRQGYTYEQYF.

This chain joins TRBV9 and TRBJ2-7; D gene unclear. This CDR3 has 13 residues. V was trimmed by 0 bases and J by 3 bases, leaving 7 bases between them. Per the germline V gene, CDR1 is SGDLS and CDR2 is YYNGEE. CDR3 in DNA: TGTGCCAGCAGCGTAGATGTATTCTACGAGCAGTACTTC. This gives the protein CASSVDVFYEQYF.

The CDR3 DNA sequence: TGTGCCAGTAGTATAGGAGCAAGGGGTTCTAGCAATCAGCCCCAGCATTTT. As protein: CASSIGARGSSNQPQHF. V gene TRBV19 combines with J gene TRBJ1-5, with TRBD1 as a possible D gene (5 bases). The CDR3 covers 17 residues. V was clipped by 1 base and J by 0 bases, with 13 bases between them. Germline assignment: CDR1 LNHDA and CDR2 SQIVND (reference sequence).

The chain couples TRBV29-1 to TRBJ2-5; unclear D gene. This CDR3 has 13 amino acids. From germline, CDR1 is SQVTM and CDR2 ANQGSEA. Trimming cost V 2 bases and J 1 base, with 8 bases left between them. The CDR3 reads CSVELAIQETQYF. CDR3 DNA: TGCAGCGTTGAATTGGCAATCCAAGAGACCCAGTACTTC. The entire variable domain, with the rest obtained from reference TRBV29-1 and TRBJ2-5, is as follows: SAVISQKPSRDICQRGTSLTIQCQVDSQVTMMFWYRQQPGQSLTLIATANQGSEATYESGFVIDKFPISRPNLTFSTLTVSNMSPEDSSIYLCSVELAIQETQYFGPGTRLLVL.

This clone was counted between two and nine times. The CDR3 loop is CASSPSRTRSADTQYF. CDR3 sequence (DNA): TGTGCCAGCAGCCCCTCCCGGACTAGATCCGCAGATACGCAGTATTTT. The chain combines TRBV11-2 with TRBJ2-3, with TRBD2 matching 7 bases. V was pared by 5 bases and J by 4 bases, with 12 bases of the junction left unmatched. The germline V gene has CDR1 SGHAT and CDR2 FQNNGV. This CDR3 is built from 16 residues.

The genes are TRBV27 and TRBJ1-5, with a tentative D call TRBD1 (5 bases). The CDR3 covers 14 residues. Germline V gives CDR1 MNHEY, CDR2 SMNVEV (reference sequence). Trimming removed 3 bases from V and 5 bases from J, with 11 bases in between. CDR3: CASSLWGADQPQHF. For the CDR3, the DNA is TGTGCCAGCAGTTTGTGGGGCGCAGATCAGCCCCAGCATTTT.

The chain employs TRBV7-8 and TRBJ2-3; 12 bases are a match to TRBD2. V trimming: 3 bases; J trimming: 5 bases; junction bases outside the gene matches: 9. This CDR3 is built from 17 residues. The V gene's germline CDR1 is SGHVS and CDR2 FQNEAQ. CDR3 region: CASSFASGGARRDTQYF. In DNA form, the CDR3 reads TGTGCCAGCAGCTTCGCTAGCGGGGGGGCCAGGAGAGATACGCAGTATTTT.

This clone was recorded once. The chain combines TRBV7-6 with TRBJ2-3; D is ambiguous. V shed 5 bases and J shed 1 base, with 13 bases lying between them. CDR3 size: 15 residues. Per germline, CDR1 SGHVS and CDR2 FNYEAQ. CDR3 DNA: TGTGCCAGCAGCCCACAACCGCTCCGCACAGATACGCAGTATTTT. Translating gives CASSPQPLRTDTQYF.

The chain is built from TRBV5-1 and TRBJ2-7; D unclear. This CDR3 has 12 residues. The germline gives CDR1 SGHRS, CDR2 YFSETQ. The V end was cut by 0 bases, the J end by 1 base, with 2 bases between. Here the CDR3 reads CASSLVSYEQYF. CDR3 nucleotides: TGCGCCAGCAGCTTGGTATCCTACGAGCAGTACTTC.

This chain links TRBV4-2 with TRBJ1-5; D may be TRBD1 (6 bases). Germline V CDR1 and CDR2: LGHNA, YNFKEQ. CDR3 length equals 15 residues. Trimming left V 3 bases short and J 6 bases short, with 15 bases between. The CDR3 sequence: CASSQGAGGFQPQHF. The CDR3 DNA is TGTGCCAGCAGCCAGGGTGCGGGGGGCTTTCAGCCCCAGCATTTT.

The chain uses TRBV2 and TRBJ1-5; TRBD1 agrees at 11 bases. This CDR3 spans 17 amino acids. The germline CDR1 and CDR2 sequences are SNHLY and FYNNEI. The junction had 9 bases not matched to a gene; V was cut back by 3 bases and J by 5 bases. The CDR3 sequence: CASSDGQGAWEDQPQHF. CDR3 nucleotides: TGTGCCAGCAGTGATGGACAGGGGGCGTGGGAGGATCAGCCCCAGCATTTT.

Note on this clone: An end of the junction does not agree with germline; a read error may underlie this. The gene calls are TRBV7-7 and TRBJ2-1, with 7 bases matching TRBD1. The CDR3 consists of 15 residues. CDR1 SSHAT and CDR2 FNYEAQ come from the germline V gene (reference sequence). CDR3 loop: CASSLDRALNNEQFF. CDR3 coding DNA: TGTGCTAGCAGCCTCGACAGGGCATTAAACAATGAGCAGTTCTTC.

DNA of the CDR3: TGCGCCAGCAGCCAAACCGCCAACCAGGGACCCCTCCACTTT. Translated, it gives CASSQTANQGPLHF. J is TRBJ1-6 and V is TRBV4-3; perhaps TRBD1 as D (5 bases). The V end lost 2 bases, the J end lost 12 bases, and 14 bases lay between the germline ends. Looked up from germline, CDR1 is LGHNA and CDR2 is YSLEER. This CDR3 is built from 14 residues.

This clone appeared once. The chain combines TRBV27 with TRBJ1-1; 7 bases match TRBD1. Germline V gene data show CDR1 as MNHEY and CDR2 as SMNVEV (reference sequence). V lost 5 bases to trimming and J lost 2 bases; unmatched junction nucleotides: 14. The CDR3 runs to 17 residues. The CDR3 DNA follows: TGTGCCAGCAGTCTACTCCGATCCGGGACAGTAAACACTGAAGCTTTCTTT. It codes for CASSLLRSGTVNTEAFF.

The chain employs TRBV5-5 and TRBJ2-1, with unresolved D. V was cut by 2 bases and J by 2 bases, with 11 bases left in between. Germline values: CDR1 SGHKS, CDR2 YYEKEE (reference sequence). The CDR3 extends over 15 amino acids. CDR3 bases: TGTGCCAGCAGCTTCACAGCCCTTGCCTACAATGAGCAGTTCTTC. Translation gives CASSFTALAYNEQFF.

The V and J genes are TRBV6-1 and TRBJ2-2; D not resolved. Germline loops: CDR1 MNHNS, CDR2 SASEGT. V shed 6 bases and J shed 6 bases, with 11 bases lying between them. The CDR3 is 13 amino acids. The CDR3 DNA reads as TGTGCCAGCAGGCTCAGTCTTGCCGGGGAGCTGTTTTTT. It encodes CASRLSLAGELFF.

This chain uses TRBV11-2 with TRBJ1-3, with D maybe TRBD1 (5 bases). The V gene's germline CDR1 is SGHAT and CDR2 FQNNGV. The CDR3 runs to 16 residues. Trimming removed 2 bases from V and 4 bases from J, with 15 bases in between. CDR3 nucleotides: TGTGCCAGCAGCTTAAGGTGGCGGGACTCAGGAAACACCATATATTTT. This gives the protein CASSLRWRDSGNTIYF.

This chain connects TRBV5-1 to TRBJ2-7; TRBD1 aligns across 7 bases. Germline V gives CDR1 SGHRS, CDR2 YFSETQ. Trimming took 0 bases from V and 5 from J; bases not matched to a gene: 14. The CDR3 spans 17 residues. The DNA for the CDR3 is TGCGCCAGCAGCTTGGTAACTAAGTCCACAGGGGACCACGAGCAGTACTTC. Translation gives CASSLVTKSTGDHEQYF.

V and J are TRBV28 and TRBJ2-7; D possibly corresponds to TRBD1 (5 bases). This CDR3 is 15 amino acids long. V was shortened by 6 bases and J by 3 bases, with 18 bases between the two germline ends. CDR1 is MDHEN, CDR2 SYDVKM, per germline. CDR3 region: CASSPTGREFYEQYF. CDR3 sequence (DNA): TGTGCCAGCAGCCCCACCGGCAGGGAATTCTACGAGCAGTACTTC.

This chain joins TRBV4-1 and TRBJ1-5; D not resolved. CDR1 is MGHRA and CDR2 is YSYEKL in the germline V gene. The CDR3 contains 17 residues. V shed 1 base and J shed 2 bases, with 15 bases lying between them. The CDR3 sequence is CASSQGHGEAGNQPQHF. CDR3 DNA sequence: TGCGCCAGCAGCCAAGGTCATGGGGAAGCGGGCAATCAGCCCCAGCATTTT.

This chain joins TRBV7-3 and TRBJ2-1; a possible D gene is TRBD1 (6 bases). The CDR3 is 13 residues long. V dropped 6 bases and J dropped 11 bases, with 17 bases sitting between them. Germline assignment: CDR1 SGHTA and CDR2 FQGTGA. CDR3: CASRPAQGPQQFF. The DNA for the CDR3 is TGTGCCAGCAGACCTGCACAGGGACCCCAGCAGTTCTTC.

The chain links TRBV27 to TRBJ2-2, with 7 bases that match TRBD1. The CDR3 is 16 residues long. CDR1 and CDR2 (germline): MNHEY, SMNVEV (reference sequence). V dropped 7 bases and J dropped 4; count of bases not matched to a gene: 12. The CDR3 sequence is CASTPGQRLFTGELFF. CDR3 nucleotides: TGTGCCAGCACTCCGGGACAGAGGCTTTTCACCGGGGAGCTGTTTTTT.

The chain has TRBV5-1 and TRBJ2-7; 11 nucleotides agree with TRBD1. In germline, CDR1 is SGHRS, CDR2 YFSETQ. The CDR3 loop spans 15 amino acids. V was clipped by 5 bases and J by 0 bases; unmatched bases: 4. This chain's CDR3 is CASRKGTGGSYEQYF. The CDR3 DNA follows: TGCGCCAGCAGAAAGGGGACAGGGGGCTCCTACGAGCAGTACTTC.

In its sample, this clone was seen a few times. The DNA for the CDR3 is TGCGCCAGCAGCGGTGGACTAGCGGGGGGAACCGGGGAGCTGTTTTTT. Encoded protein: CASSGGLAGGTGELFF. V gene TRBV5-1 combines with J gene TRBJ2-2, with 14 nucleotides matching TRBD2. From germline, CDR1 is SGHRS and CDR2 YFSETQ. This CDR3 contains 16 residues. V dropped 4 bases and J dropped 5; count of bases not matched to a gene: 4. Supplemented by reference TRBV5-1 and TRBJ2-2, the full variable domain reads KAGVTQTPRYLIKTRGQQVTLSCSPISGHRSVSWYQQTPGQGLQFLFEYFSETQRNKGNFPGRFSGRQFSNSRSEMNVSTLELGDSALYLCASSGGLAGGTGELFFGEGSRLTVL.